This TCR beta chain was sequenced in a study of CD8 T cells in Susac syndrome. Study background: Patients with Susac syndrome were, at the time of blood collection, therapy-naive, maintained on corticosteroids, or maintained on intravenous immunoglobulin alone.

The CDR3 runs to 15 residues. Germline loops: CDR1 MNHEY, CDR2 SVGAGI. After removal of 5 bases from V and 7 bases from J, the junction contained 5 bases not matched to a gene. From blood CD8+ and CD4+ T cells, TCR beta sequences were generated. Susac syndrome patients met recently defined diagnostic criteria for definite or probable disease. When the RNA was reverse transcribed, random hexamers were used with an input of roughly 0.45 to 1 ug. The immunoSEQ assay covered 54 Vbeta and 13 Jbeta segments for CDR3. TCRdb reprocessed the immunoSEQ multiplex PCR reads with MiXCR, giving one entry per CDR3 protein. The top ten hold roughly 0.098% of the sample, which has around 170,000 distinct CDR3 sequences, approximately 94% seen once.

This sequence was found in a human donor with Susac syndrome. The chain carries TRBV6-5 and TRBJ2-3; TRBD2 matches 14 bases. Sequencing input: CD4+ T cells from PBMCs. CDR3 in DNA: TGTGCCAGCAGTGGACTAGCGGGGGGCCGCAATACGCAGTATTTT. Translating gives CASSGLAGGRNTQYF.